This record looks at one TCR beta chain sequence and its context. Its antigen is currently unknown. The time point here: week 47, end of study. The investigators gave 300 ug of mutant IDH1 20-mer peptide in each vaccine dose, together with topical imiquimod. There were eight vaccinations for patients, given in weeks 1, 3, 5, 7, 11, 15, 19 and 23. The CDR3 sequence is 15 residues long. Per the germline V gene, CDR1 is GTSNPN and CDR2 is SVGIG (reference sequence). Trimming at V came to 2 bases and at J to 4 bases, leaving 8 bases not matched to a gene. This record comes from a study of a mutant IDH1 vaccine in newly diagnosed glioma. Study at large: The study started vaccination 4-6 weeks after radiotherapy alone, or with temozolomide cycles.

Method: immunoSEQ multiplex PCR; TCRdb's copy keeps in-frame clones and lacks some. This table holds tens of thousands of clones, about 79% found once. Regarding the study as a whole: Immune responses arising from the vaccine appeared in just under 95% of patients.

This TCR was sampled from a man between 45 and 60 years old with glioma. The chain recombines TRBV30 with TRBJ2-3; 8 nucleotides align to TRBD2. This specimen consisted of PBMCs, obtained from a glioma patient whose treatment included an IDH1 peptide vaccine. CDR3: CAWSRLGTRADTQYF. CDR3 DNA: TGTGCCTGGAGTCGATTAGGGACTAGGGCAGATACGCAGTATTTT.